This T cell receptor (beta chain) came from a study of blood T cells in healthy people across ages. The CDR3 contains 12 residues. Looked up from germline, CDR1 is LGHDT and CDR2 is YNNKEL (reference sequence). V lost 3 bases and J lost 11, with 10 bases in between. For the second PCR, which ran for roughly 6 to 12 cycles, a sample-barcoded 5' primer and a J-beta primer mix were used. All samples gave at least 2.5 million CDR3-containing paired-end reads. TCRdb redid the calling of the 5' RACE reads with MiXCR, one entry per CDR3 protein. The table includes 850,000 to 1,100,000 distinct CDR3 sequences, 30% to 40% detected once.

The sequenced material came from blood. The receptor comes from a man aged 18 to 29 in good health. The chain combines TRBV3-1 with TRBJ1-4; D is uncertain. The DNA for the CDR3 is TGTGCCAGCAGCCAGAAAAGAGGCAAACTGTTTTTT. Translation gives CASSQKRGKLFF.